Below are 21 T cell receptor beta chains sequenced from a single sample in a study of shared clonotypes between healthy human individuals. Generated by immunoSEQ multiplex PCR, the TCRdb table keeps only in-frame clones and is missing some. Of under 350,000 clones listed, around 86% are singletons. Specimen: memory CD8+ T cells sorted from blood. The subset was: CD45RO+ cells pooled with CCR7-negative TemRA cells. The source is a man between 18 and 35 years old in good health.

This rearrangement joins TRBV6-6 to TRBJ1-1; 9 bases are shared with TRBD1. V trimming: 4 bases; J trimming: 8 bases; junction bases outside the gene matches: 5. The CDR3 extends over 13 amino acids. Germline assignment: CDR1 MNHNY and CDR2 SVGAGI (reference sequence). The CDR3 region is CASSWTGEFEAFF. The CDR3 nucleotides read TGTGCCAGCAGTTGGACAGGGGAGTTCGAAGCTTTCTTT.

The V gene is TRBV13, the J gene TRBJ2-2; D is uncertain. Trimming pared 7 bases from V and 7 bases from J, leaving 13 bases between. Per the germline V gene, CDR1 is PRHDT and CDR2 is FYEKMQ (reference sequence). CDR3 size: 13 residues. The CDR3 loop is CASTSSSSGELFF. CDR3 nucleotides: TGTGCCAGCACCTCCTCTTCGAGCGGGGAGCTGTTTTTT.

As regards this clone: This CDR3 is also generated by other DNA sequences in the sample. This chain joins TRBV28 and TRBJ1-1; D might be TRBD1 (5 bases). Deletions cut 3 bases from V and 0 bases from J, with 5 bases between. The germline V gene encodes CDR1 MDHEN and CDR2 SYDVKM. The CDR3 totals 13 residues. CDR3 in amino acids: CASSFRVNTEAFF. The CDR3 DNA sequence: TGTGCCAGCAGTTTCAGGGTGAACACTGAAGCTTTCTTT.

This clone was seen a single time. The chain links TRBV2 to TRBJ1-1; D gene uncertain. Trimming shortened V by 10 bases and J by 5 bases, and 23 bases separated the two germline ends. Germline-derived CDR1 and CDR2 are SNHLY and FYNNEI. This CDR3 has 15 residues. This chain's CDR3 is CAIKPARLMGTEAFF. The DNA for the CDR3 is TGTGCCATCAAACCTGCACGGTTAATGGGAACTGAAGCTTTCTTT.

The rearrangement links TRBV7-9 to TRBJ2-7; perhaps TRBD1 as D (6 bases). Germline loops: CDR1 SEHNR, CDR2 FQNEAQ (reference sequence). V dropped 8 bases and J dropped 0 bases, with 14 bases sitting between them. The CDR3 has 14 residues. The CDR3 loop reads CASLSAGDSYEQYF. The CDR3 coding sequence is TGTGCCAGCCTCTCTGCAGGGGACTCCTACGAGCAGTACTTC.

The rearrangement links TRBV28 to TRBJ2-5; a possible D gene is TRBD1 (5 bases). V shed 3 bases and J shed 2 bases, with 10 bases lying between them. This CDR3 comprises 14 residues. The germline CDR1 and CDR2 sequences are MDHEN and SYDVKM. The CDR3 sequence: CASSLHRRQETQYF. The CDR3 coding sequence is TGTGCCAGCAGTTTGCACAGGCGTCAAGAGACCCAGTACTTC.

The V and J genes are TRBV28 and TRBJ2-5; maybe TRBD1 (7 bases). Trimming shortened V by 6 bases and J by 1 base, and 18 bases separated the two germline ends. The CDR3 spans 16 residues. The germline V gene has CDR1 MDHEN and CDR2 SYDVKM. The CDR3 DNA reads TGTGCCAGCAGCTACGGTCAGGGGGGCCTCCAAGAGACCCAGTACTTC. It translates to CASSYGQGGLQETQYF.

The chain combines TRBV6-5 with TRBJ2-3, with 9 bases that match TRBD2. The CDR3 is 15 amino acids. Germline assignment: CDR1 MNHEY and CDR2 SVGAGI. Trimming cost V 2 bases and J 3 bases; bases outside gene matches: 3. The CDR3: CASSYKAGGTDTQYF. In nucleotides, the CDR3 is TGTGCCAGCAGTTACAAAGCGGGGGGTACAGATACGCAGTATTTT.

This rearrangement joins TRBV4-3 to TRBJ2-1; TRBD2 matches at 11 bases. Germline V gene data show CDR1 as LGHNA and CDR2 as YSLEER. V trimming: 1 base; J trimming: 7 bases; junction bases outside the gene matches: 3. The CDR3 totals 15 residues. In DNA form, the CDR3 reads TGCGCCAGCAGCCAAGGTCCTAGCGGGAGGAATGAGCAGTTCTTC. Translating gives CASSQGPSGRNEQFF.

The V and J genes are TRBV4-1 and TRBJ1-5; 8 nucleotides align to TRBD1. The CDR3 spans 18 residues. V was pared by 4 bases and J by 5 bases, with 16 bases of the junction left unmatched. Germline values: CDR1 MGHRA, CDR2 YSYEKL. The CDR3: CASSPLGQGVWGDQPQHF. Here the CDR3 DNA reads TGCGCCAGCAGCCCCCTCGGACAGGGAGTATGGGGGGATCAGCCCCAGCATTTT.

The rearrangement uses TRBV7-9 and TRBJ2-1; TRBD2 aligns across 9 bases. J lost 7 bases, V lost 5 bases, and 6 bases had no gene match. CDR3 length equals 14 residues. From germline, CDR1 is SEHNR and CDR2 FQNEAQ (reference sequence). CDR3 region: CASSRRSGRNEQFF. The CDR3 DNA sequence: TGTGCCAGCAGCCGACGTAGCGGGAGAAATGAGCAGTTCTTC.

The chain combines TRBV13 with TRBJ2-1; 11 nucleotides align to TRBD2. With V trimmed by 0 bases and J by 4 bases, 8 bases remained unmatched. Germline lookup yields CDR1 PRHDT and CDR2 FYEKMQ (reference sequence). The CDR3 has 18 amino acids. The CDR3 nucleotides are TGTGCCAGCAGCTTAGGCCTAGCGGGGGGCCAAAATTACAATGAGCAGTTCTTC. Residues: CASSLGLAGGQNYNEQFF.

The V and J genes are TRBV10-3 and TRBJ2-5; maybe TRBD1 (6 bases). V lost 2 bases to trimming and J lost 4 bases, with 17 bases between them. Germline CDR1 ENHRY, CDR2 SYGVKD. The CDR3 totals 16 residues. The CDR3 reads CAISEGDTRRIETQYF. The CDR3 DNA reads TGTGCCATCAGTGAGGGGGACACCCGGAGAATAGAGACCCAGTACTTC.

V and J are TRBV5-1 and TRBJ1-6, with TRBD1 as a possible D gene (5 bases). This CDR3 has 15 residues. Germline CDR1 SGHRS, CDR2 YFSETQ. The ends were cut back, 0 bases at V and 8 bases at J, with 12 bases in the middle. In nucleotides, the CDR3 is TGCGCCAGCAGCTTGGCAGTGCGGGGGGATTCACCCCTCCACTTT. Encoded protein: CASSLAVRGDSPLHF.

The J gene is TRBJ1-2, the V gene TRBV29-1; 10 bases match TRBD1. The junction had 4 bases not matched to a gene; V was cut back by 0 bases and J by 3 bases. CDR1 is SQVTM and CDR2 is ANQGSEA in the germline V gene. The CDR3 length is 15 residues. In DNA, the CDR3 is TGCAGCGTTGAAGATCGGACAGGGGGGGACTATGGCTACACCTTC. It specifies CSVEDRTGGDYGYTF.

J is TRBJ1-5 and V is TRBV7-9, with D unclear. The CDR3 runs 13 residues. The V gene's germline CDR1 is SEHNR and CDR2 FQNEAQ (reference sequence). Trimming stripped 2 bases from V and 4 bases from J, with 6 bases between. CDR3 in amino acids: CASSLSWNQPQHF. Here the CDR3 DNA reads TGTGCCAGCAGCTTATCATGGAATCAGCCCCAGCATTTT.

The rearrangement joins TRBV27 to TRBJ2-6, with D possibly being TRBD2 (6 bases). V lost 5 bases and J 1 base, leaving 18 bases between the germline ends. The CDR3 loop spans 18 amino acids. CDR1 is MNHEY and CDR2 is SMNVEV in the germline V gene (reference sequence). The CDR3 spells CASSTLDGAGSGANVLTF. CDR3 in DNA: TGTGCCAGCAGTACCCTCGACGGGGCGGGGTCTGGGGCCAACGTCCTGACTTTC. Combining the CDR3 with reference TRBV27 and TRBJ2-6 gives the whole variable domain EAQVTQNPRYLITVTGKKLTVTCSQNMNHEYMSWYRQDPGLGLRQIYYSMNVEVTDKGDVPEGYKVSRKEKRNFPLILESPSPNQTSLYFCASSTLDGAGSGANVLTFGAGSRLTVL.

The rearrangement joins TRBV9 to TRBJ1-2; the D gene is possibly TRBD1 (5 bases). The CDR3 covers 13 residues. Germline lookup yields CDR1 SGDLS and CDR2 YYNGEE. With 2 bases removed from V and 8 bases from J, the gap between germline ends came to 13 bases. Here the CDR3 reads CASSVGPRGGYTF. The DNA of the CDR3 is TGTGCCAGCAGCGTCGGGCCGAGGGGCGGCTACACCTTC. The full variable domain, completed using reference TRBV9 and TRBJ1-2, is DSGVTQTPKHLITATGQRVTLRCSPRSGDLSVYWYQQSLDQGLQFLIQYYNGEERAKGNILERFSAQQFPDLHSELNLSSLELGDSALYFCASSVGPRGGYTFGSGTRLTVV.

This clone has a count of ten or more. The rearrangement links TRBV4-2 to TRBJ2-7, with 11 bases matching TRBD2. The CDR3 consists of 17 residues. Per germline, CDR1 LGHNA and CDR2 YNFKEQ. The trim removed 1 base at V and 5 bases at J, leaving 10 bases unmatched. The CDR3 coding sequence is TGTGCCAGCAGCCAAGCCAGTATTAGCGGGGGGGCGGACGAGCAGTACTTC. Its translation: CASSQASISGGADEQYF.

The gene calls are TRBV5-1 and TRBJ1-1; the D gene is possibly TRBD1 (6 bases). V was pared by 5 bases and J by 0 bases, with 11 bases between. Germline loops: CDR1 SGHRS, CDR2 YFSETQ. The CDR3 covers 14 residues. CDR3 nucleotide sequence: TGCGCCAGCAGGACCAGGGGTATGAACACTGAAGCTTTCTTT. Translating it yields CASRTRGMNTEAFF.

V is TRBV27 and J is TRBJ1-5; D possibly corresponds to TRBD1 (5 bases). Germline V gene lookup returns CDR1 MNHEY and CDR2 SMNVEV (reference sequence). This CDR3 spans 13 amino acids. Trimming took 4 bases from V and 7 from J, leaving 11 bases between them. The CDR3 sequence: CASSSYGGQPQHF. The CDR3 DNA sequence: TGTGCCAGCAGTTCTTACGGGGGGCAGCCCCAGCATTTT.